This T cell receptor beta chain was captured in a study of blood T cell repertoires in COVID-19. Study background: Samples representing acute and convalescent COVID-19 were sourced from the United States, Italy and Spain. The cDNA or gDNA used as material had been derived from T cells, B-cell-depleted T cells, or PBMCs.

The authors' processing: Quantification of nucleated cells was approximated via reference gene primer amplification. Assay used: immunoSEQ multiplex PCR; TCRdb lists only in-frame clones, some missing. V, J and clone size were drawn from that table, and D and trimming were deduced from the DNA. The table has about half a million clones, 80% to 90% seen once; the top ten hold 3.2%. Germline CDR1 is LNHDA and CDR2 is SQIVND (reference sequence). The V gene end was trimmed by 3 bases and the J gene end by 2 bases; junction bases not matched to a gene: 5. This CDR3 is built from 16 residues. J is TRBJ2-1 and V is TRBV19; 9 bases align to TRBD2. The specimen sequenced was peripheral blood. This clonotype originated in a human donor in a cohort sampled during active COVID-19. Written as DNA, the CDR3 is TGTGCCAGTAGTATTGGGGGCGGGAGGGCCTACAATGAGCAGTTCTTC. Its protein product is CASSIGGGRAYNEQFF.